A single TCR beta chain is shown here with its context. The antigen is undetermined. The data were taken from a study of post-analysis software for immune sequencing data. Study context: Both relapsing-remitting and secondary progressive multiple sclerosis featured among the disease courses, as did progressive-relapsing multiple sclerosis.

The CDR3 runs 14 residues. Trimming took 6 bases from V and 12 from J, leaving 21 bases between them. The authors incorporated unique molecular identifiers into the TCR beta cDNA libraries. Out of roughly 1 to 10 million T cells, some 500,000 cDNA molecules were generated. TCRdb reanalysed the PCR reads using MiXCR and keeps one entry per CDR3 protein. In the table there are some 690,000 distinct CDR3 sequences, 25% to 30% of which are singletons. Study-level points and caveats: Roughly 5 TRBV segments occurring more often in patients than controls included TRBV5-6, TRBV5-1 and TRBV20-1. By F measure, strong co-clustering occurred among samples prepared in the same batch. Controls significantly exceeded multiple sclerosis patients in normalized Chao1 diversity.

The TCR was taken from a girl aged 10 to 17 with multiple sclerosis. The chain employs TRBV12-3 or TRBV12-4 and TRBJ2-1; D is uncertain. The specimen was blood. CDR3 in DNA: TGTGCCAGCAGGTTTCCGGGCGTAAACTCCGTGCAGTTCTTC. Translated, it gives CASRFPGVNSVQFF.